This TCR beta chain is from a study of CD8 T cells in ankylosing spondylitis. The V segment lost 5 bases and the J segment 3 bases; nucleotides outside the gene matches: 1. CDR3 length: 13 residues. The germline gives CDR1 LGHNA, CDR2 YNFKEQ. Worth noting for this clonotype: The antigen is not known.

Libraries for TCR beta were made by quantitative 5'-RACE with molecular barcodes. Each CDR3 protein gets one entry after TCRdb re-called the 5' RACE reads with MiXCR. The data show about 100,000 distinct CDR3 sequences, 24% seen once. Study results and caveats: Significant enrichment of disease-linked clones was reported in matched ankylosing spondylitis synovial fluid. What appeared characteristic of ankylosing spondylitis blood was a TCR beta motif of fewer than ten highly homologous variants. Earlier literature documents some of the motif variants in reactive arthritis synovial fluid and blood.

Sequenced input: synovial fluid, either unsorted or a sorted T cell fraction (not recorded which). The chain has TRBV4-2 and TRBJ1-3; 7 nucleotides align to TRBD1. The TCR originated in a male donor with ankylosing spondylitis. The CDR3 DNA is TGTGCCAGCAGCGACAGGGTTGGAAACACCATATATTTT. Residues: CASSDRVGNTIYF.